This entry is about one T cell receptor beta chain. These data belong to a study of blood T cell repertoires in COVID-19. Study details: The samples span acute and convalescent COVID-19 from the United States, Italy and Spain. T cells, B-cell-depleted T cells, or PBMCs provided the cDNA or gDNA that served as material.

The CDR3 length is 15 residues. Germline CDR1 reads LNHNV; CDR2 reads YYDKDF (reference sequence). Trimming took 1 base from V and 2 from J; bases not matched to a gene: 2. Clones were sequenced by immunoSEQ multiplex PCR, and TCRdb holds only the in-frame ones, with some missing. This repertoire shows over 150,000 clones, over 75% found once; its top ten account for 2.8%. The sequenced sample was peripheral blood. The chain employs TRBV15 and TRBJ1-5, with 7 positions matching TRBD1. The TCR sequence derives from a man between 70 and 80 years old with acute or convalescent COVID-19. CDR3 protein: CATSRGQGGNQPQHF. In DNA, the CDR3 is TGTGCCACCAGCAGAGGACAGGGAGGCAATCAGCCCCAGCATTTT. Full variable domain (remainder filled in from reference TRBV15 and TRBJ1-5): DAMVIQNPRYQVTQFGKPVTLSCSQTLNHNVMYWYQQKSSQAPKLLFHYYDKDFNNEADTPDNFQSRRPNTSFCFLDIRSPGLGDTAMYLCATSRGQGGNQPQHFGDGTRLSIL.